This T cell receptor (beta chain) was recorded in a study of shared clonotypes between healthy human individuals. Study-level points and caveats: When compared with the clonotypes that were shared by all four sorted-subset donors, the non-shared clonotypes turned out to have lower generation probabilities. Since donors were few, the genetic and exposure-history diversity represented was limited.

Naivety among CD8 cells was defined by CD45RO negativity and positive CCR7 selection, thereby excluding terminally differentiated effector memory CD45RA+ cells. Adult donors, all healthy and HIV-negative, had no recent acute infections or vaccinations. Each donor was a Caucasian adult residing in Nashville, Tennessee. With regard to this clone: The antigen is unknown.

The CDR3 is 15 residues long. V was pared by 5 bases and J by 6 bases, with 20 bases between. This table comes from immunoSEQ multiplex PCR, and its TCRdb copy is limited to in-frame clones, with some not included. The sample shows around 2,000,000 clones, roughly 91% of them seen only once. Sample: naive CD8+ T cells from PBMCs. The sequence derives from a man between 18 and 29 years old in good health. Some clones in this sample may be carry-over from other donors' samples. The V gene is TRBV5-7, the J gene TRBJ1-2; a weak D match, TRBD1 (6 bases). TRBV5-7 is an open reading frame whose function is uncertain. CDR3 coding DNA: TGTGCCAGCAGTTTAGGGGGACGCCGGGCGGATGGCTACACCTTC. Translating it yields CASSLGGRRADGYTF.